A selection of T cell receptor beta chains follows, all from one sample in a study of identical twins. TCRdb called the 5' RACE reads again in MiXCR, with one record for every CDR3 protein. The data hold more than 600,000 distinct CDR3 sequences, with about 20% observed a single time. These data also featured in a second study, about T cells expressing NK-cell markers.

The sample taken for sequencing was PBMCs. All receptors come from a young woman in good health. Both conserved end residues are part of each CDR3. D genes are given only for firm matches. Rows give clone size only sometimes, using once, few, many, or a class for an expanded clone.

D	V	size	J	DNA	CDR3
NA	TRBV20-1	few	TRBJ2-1	TGCAGTGCTCTCCCAACGGGCGGGAACCCGGGCAATGAGCAGTTCTTC	CSALPTGGNPGNEQFF
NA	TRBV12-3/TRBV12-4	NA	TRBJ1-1	TGTGCCAGCAGTTCCCCTAGAGACCTCTTCTCCGGCGCTTTCTTT	CASSSPRDLFSGAFF
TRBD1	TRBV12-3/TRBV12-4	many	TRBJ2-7	TGTGCCAGCAGCCCGGACCAGGGGGTTGGCGAGCAGTACTTC	CASSPDQGVGEQYF
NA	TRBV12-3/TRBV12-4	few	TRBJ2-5	TGTGCCAGCAGTCGGGCGACTAAGGGGCAAGAGACCCAGTACTTC	CASSRATKGQETQYF
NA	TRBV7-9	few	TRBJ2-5	TGTGCCAGCAGCTGGCCTAGCAGCCCGTACCAAGAGACCCAGTACTTC	CASSWPSSPYQETQYF
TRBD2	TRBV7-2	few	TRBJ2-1	TGTGCCAGCAGCCTGACTAGCGGGAGAGCCCTTTACAATGAGCAGTTCTTC	CASSLTSGRALYNEQFF
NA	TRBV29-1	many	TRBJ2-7	TGCAGCGTCGGTGGGACGTACGAGCAGTACTTC	CSVGGTYEQYF
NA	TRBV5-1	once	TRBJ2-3	TGCGCCAGCAGCTTGGATTACGGGAGCGGTACAGATACGCAGTATTTT	CASSLDYGSGTDTQYF
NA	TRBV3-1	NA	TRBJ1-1	TGTGCCAGCAGCCCCCCCATTTCCGGGGGCACTGAAGCTTTCTTT	CASSPPISGGTEAFF
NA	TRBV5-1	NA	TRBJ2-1	TGCGCCAGCAGCTTTAACAGCAATGAGCAGTTCTTC	CASSFNSNEQFF
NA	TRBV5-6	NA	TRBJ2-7	TGTGCCAGCAGCTCTGGACTCGTCTGCGAGCAGTACTTC	CASSSGLVCEQYF
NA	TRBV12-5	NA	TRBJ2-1	TGTGCTAGTGGTGCACAGGGTAATGAGCAGTTCTTC	CASGAQGNEQFF
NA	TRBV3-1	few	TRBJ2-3	TGTGCCAGCAGCCGACGGAATACGCAGTATTTT	CASSRRNTQYF
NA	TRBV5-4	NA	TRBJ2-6	TGTGCCAGCAGCTTGGTTAACGTCCTGACTTTC	CASSLVNVLTF
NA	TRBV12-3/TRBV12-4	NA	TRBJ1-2	TGTGCCAGCAGGCGACAGAGTAACTATGGCTACACCTTC	CASRRQSNYGYTF
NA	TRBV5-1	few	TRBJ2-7	TGCGCCAGCAGCTTGGTAGTCGGGGAGCGCGAGCAGTACTTC	CASSLVVGEREQYF
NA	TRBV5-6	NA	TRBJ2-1	TGTGCCAGCAGGCGGCGTCGTTACGGGAAAAAGGCCCCCAATGAGCAGTTCTTC	CASRRRRYGKKAPNEQFF
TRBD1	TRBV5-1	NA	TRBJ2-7	TGCGCCAGCAGCTTGGTGGTAGGGGGCAGTTCCTACGAGCAGTACTTC	CASSLVVGGSSYEQYF
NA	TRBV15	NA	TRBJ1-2	TGTGCCACCAGCAGAGATCGAGGAGCTAACTATGGCTACACCTTC	CATSRDRGANYGYTF
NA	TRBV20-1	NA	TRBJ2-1	TGCAGTGCTAGTGACTTTTCGGGGATCTACAATGAGCAGTTCTTC	CSASDFSGIYNEQFF
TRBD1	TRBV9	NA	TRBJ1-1	TGTGCCAGCAGCACCCAGACAGGGATGAACACTGAAGCTTTCTTT	CASSTQTGMNTEAFF
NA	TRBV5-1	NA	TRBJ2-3	TGCGCCAGCAGCTATACCGGGGACTCTCGGACAGATACGCAGTATTTT	CASSYTGDSRTDTQYF
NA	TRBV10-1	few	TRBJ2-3	TGCGCCAGCGCGGGACAGAACACAGATACGCAGTATTTT	CASAGQNTDTQYF
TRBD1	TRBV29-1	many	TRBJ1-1	TGCAGCGTTACGACAGGGGATAAGGAAGCTTTCTTT	CSVTTGDKEAFF
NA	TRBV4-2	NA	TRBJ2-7	TGTGCCAGCAGCCAACCCGGGGCCTACGAGCAGTACTTC	CASSQPGAYEQYF
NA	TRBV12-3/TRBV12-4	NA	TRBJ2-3	TGTGCCAGCAGCCCACTTTTATTAGGTGAAGGGTGGGATTTT	CASSPLLLGEGWDF
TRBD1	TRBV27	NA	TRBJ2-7	TGTGCCAGCAGTCGGACAGGGGCCGTCTACGAGCAGTACTTC	CASSRTGAVYEQYF
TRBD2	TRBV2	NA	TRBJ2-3	TGTGCCACCGGACTAGCTCGCTTAGATACGCAGTATTTT	CATGLARLDTQYF
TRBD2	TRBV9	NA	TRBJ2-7	TGTGCCAGCAGCGTAGGGAGCGGGAACGCCTACGAGCAGTACTTC	CASSVGSGNAYEQYF
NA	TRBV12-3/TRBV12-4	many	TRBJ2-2	TGTGCCAGCAGCGTACAGGGCCCCGGGGAGCTGTTTTTT	CASSVQGPGELFF
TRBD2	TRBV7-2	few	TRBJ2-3	TGTGCCAGCAGCTTAGCTCGCTCTAGCGGGGGAACAGATACGCAGTATTTT	CASSLARSSGGTDTQYF
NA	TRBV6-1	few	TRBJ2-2	TGTGCCAGCAGCGGAACCCAGACACTGAACACCGGGGAGCTGTTTTTT	CASSGTQTLNTGELFF
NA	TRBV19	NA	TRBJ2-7	TGTGCCAGTAGTCGGCAGGACCCTTCCACCTACGAGCAGTACTTC	CASSRQDPSTYEQYF
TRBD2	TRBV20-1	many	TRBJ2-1	TGCAGTGCGAAAGGCCCAGCGGGAGAGTTGCCGTTCTTC	CSAKGPAGELPFF
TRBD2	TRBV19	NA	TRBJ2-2	TGTGCCAGTAGTATCCTCGGACTAGCGGGGGGAAAAAGGGATACCGGGGAGCTGTTTTTT	CASSILGLAGGKRDTGELFF
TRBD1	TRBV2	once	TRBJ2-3	TGTGCCAGCATGGGCCAGGGGGCTAATATGTATACGCAGTATTTT	CASMGQGANMYTQYF
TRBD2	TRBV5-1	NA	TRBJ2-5	TGCGCCAGCAGCTTGGGATCCGGGACTAGCGTGGGAGAGACCCAGTACTTC	CASSLGSGTSVGETQYF
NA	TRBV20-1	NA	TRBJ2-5	TGCAGTGCTCCTCCCCTGGGACAAGAGACCCAGTACTTC	CSAPPLGQETQYF
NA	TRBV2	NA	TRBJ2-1	TGTGCCAGCAGCGACAACGTGGCAGACAATGAGCAGTTCTTC	CASSDNVADNEQFF
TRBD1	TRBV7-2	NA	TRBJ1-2	TGTGCCAGCAGCTCTCCCCGGGACAGGGAGGGTGGCTACACCTTC	CASSSPRDREGGYTF